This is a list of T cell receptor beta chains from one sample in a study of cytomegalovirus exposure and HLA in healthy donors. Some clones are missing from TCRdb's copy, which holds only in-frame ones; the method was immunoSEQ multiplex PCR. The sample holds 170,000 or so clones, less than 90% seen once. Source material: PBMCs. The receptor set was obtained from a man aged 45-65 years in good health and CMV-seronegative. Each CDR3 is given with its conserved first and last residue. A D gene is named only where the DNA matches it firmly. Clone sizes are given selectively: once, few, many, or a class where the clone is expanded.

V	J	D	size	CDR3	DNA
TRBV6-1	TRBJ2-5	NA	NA	CASSVSLGPQETQYF	TGTGCCAGCAGTGTAAGCCTGGGGCCCCAAGAGACCCAGTACTTC
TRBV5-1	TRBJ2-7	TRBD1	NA	CASSFRDRNYPEQYF	TGCGCCAGCAGCTTCAGGGACAGGAATTATCCCGAGCAGTACTTC
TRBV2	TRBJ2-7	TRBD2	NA	CASSVLAGDYEQYF	TGTGCCAGCAGCGTACTAGCGGGGGACTACGAGCAGTACTTC
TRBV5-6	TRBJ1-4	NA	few	CASSSVGGANEKLFF	TGTGCCAGCAGCTCCGTCGGGGGAGCTAATGAAAAACTGTTTTTT
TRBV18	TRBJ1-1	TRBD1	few	CASSPDTGTGGAFF	TGTGCCAGCTCACCAGATACCGGGACAGGGGGAGCTTTCTTT
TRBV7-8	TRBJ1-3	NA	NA	CASSLFDIPGNTIYF	TGTGCCAGCAGCTTATTCGACATCCCTGGAAACACCATATATTTT
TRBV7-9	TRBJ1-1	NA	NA	CSSSFPPGVAEAFF	TGTTCCAGCAGCTTCCCCCCGGGGGTGGCTGAAGCTTTCTTT
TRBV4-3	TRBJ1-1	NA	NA	CASSQDWALNTEAFF	TGCGCCAGCAGCCAAGATTGGGCGCTGAACACTGAAGCTTTCTTT
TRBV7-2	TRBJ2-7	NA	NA	CASSLGGQGYEQYF	TGTGCCAGCAGCTTAGGTGGGCAGGGCTACGAGCAGTACTTC
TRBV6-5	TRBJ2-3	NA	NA	CASSFSRGAQYF	TGTGCCAGCAGTTTCTCTAGAGGAGCGCAGTATTTT
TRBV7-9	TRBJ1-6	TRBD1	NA	CASSQIRWDRRSPLHF	TGTGCCAGCAGCCAGATAAGGTGGGACAGGAGGTCACCCCTCCACTTT
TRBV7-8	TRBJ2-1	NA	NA	CASSLAPSDEQFF	TGTGCCAGCAGCTTAGCGCCTAGCGATGAGCAGTTCTTC
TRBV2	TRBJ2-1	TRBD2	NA	CASSVGGIINEQFF	TGTGCCAGCAGTGTGGGAGGGATTATCAATGAGCAGTTCTTC
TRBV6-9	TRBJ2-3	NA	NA	CASSYPSADSDTQYF	TGTGCCAGCAGTTACCCGAGCGCTGACTCAGATACGCAGTATTTT
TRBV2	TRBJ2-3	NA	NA	CASNLISTDTQYF	TGTGCCAGCAACCTAATAAGCACAGATACGCAGTATTTT
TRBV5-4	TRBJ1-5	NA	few	CASSIGGYSNQPQHF	TGTGCCAGCAGCATAGGAGGATATAGCAATCAGCCCCAGCATTTT
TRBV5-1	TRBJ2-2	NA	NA	CASRLQGPSNTGELFF	TGCGCCAGCAGATTACAGGGTCCGTCAAACACCGGGGAGCTGTTTTTT
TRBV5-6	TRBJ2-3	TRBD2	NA	CASSLSSGGGTDTQYF	TGTGCCAGCAGCTTGTCTAGCGGGGGGGGCACAGATACGCAGTATTTT
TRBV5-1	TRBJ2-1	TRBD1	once	CASSPGTGGHNEQFF	TGCGCCAGCAGCCCCGGGACAGGGGGACACAATGAGCAGTTCTTC
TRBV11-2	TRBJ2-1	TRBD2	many	CASSPWTSGNEQFF	TGTGCCAGCAGTCCATGGACTAGTGGGAATGAGCAGTTCTTC
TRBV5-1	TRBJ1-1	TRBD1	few	CASSLRGQGNTEAFF	TGCGCCAGCAGCTTGAGGGGGCAGGGGAACACTGAAGCTTTCTTT
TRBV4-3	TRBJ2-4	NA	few	CASSTNAGNRIQYF	TGCGCCAGCAGCACAAACGCCGGGAACCGCATTCAGTACTTC
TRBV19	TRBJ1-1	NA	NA	CASRPLGGDTEAFF	TGTGCCAGTAGGCCATTGGGGGGGGACACTGAAGCTTTCTTT
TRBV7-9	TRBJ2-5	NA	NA	CASNTQETQYF	TGTGCCAGCAACACCCAAGAGACCCAGTACTTC
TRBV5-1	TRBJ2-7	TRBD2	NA	CASSLTLAASYEQYF	TGCGCCAGCAGCTTGACTCTAGCGGCATCCTACGAGCAGTACTTC
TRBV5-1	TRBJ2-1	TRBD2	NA	CASSSSRAGAYNEQFF	TGCGCCAGCAGCTCATCCAGAGCGGGAGCCTACAATGAGCAGTTCTTC
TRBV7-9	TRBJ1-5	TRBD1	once	CASSRGQGMGQPQHF	TGTGCCAGCAGCCGGGGACAGGGTATGGGACAGCCCCAGCATTTT
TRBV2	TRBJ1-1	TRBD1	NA	CASSPDRANTEAFF	TGTGCCAGCAGCCCAGACAGGGCGAACACTGAAGCTTTCTTT
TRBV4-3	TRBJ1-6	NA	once	CASSQDHGSSYNSPLHF	TGCGCCAGCAGCCAAGATCATGGGAGCTCCTATAATTCACCCCTCCACTTT
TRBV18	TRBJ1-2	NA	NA	CASSPPLGEPYGYTF	TGTGCCAGCTCACCACCGCTTGGAGAACCCTATGGCTACACCTTC
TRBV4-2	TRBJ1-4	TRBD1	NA	CASSLREGADEKLFF	TGTGCCAGCAGCCTAAGAGAGGGGGCGGATGAAAAACTGTTTTTT